Below are 26 T cell receptor beta chains sequenced from a single sample in a study of shared clonotypes between healthy human individuals. Profiling relied on immunoSEQ multiplex PCR, and the TCRdb table lists in-frame clones only, not all of them. The table shows over a million clones, with 75% to 85% occurring only once. Input material: memory CD4+ T cells from PBMCs. Stated subset: CD45RA-negative fraction. The source is a man aged 18-30 years in good health. Some clones in this sample may be carry-over from other donors' samples.

This rearrangement joins TRBV6-1 to TRBJ1-4; tentatively, D is TRBD1 (5 bases). Germline CDR1 and CDR2: MNHNS and SASEGT. CDR3 size: 13 residues. DNA for the CDR3: TGTGCTTGTTCGCCGGGGGGTCGGGAAAAACTGTTTTTT. It specifies CACSPGGREKLFF.

The chain uses TRBV11-1 and TRBJ2-7; TRBD1 aligns across 9 bases. CDR3 length equals 15 residues. Germline-derived CDR1 and CDR2 are SGHAT and FQDESV (reference sequence). After removal of 4 bases from V and 5 bases from J, the junction contained 9 bases not matched to a gene. The CDR3: CASSSPGQGRDEQYF. DNA of the CDR3: TGTGCCAGCAGCTCCCCGGGACAGGGACGCGACGAGCAGTACTTC.

This clone has only a few counts. This rearrangement joins TRBV4-1 to TRBJ1-3, with a tentative D call TRBD1 (6 bases). Trimming stripped 4 bases from V and 7 bases from J, with 17 bases between. This CDR3 spans 15 amino acids. The germline V gene has CDR1 MGHRA and CDR2 YSYEKL. The CDR3 reads CASSPRQDQRNTIYF. Written as DNA, the CDR3 is TGCGCCAGCAGCCCGCGACAGGACCAGCGGAACACCATATATTTT.

This chain connects TRBV7-2 to TRBJ1-5; 7 bases map to TRBD1. V lost 1 base and J lost 6; bases outside the gene matches: 3. This CDR3 spans 14 amino acids. Germline values: CDR1 SGHTA, CDR2 FQGNSA. CDR3 amino acids: CASSLDRGGQPQHF. The CDR3 DNA sequence: TGTGCCAGCAGCTTAGACAGGGGCGGTCAGCCCCAGCATTTT.

The rearrangement joins TRBV9 to TRBJ2-3, with TRBD2 as a possible D gene (5 bases). Between the trimmed V and J ends, which lost 0 bases and 3 bases, there was a span of 11 bases. The CDR3 runs 15 residues. Germline CDR1 reads SGDLS; CDR2 reads YYNGEE. This chain's CDR3 is CASSVVDGKTDTQYF. The CDR3 DNA reads TGTGCCAGCAGCGTAGTGGACGGGAAAACAGATACGCAGTATTTT.

This clone was observed a few times. This chain's CDR3 is CSVEVGRVGSEAFF. The CDR3, as DNA: TGCAGCGTTGAAGTGGGCAGGGTCGGTTCTGAAGCTTTCTTT. The chain joins TRBV29-1 to TRBJ1-1; the D gene is possibly TRBD1 (5 bases). The V gene lost 1 base and the J gene lost 6 bases, with 15 bases spanning the gap. Germline V gene lookup returns CDR1 SQVTM and CDR2 ANQGSEA. This CDR3 comprises 14 residues. The full variable domain, in which reference TRBV29-1 and TRBJ1-1 provide the parts outside the CDR3, is SAVISQKPSRDICQRGTSLTIQCQVDSQVTMMFWYRQQPGQSLTLIATANQGSEATYESGFVIDKFPISRPNLTFSTLTVSNMSPEDSSIYLCSVEVGRVGSEAFFGQGTRLTVV.

V and J are TRBV9 and TRBJ2-2; the match to TRBD2 covers 9 bases. Per the germline V gene, CDR1 is SGDLS and CDR2 is YYNGEE. Unmatched junction bases numbered 5, after V lost 3 bases and J lost 2 bases. CDR3 length: 16 residues. CDR3: CASSGISGRNTGELFF. The CDR3 nucleotides are TGTGCCAGCAGCGGGATTAGCGGGAGAAACACCGGGGAGCTGTTTTTT.

The genes are TRBV5-6 and TRBJ2-5, with 8 nucleotides matching TRBD1. From germline, CDR1 is SGHDT and CDR2 YYEEEE. The V segment lost 3 bases and the J segment 3 bases; nucleotides outside the gene matches: 10. The CDR3 contains 16 residues. This chain's CDR3 is CASSSRTGWWEETQYF. The CDR3 DNA follows: TGTGCCAGCAGCTCCCGGACAGGGTGGTGGGAAGAGACCCAGTACTTC.

The gene calls are TRBV5-1 and TRBJ1-3; TRBD1 matches at 8 bases. The CDR3 contains 20 residues. The V gene end was trimmed by 2 bases and the J gene end by 0 bases; junction bases not matched to a gene: 16. Germline values: CDR1 SGHRS, CDR2 YFSETQ. Here the CDR3 reads CASSFSPQDRGLHSGNTIYF. CDR3 nucleotide sequence: TGCGCCAGCAGCTTCTCCCCTCAAGACAGGGGACTCCACTCTGGAAACACCATATATTTT.

This chain links TRBV6-1 with TRBJ2-1, with D possibly matching TRBD2 (6 bases). The V end was cut by 3 bases, the J end by 5 bases, with 11 bases between. Germline V CDR1 and CDR2: MNHNS, SASEGT. The CDR3 covers 14 residues. Here the CDR3 reads CASSEVLADNEQFF. The CDR3 DNA reads as TGTGCCAGCAGTGAGGTCTTAGCGGACAATGAGCAGTTCTTC.

The chain joins TRBV7-9 to TRBJ2-2; D not certain. The CDR3 runs to 16 residues. The germline gives CDR1 SEHNR, CDR2 FQNEAQ (reference sequence). Trimming cost V 6 bases and J 0 bases, with 14 bases left between them. The CDR3: CASSSAAGANTGELFF. DNA for the CDR3: TGTGCCAGCAGTTCAGCCGCAGGAGCGAACACCGGGGAGCTGTTTTTT.

The chain recombines TRBV9 with TRBJ2-5; D unresolved. There are 14 residues in the CDR3. V dropped 3 bases and J dropped 5 bases, with 14 bases sitting between them. Germline values: CDR1 SGDLS, CDR2 YYNGEE. DNA for the CDR3: TGTGCCAGCAGCGAGGACCTTGCAAGGGAGACCCAGTACTTC. This translates into CASSEDLARETQYF.

The rearrangement joins TRBV4-2 to TRBJ2-3; 7 bases are a match to TRBD2. The V and J ends lost 8 bases and 3 bases, in that order; junction bases with no gene match: 8. The CDR3 has 14 amino acids. Germline lookup yields CDR1 LGHNA and CDR2 YNFKEQ. The CDR3 region is CASSGGGNTDTQYF. Here the CDR3 DNA reads TGTGCCAGCTCTGGGGGGGGAAATACAGATACGCAGTATTTT.

Only one count was recorded for this clone. The rearrangement uses TRBV6-1 and TRBJ1-4, with unresolved D. Germline lookup yields CDR1 MNHNS and CDR2 SASEGT. The CDR3 runs to 13 residues. The ends were cut back, 3 bases at V and 3 bases at J, with 5 bases in the middle. The CDR3 region has the DNA TGTGCCAGCAGTGACGGTTCTAATGAAAAACTGTTTTTT. It is translated as CASSDGSNEKLFF.

The chain has TRBV29-1 and TRBJ2-2, with TRBD2 matching 7 bases. This CDR3 comprises 15 residues. V shed 6 bases, J shed 5 bases, and the junction held 12 bases outside the gene matches. Germline values: CDR1 SQVTM, CDR2 ANQGSEA. The CDR3 is CSVLIAGSWTGELFF. In nucleotides, the CDR3 is TGCAGCGTCCTCATAGCGGGTAGTTGGACCGGGGAGCTGTTTTTT.

This sequence joins TRBV5-3 and TRBJ1-2; D is uncertain. TRBV5-3 is an ORF, with its function uncertain. V lost 5 bases and J lost 8, with 22 bases in between. CDR3 length: 15 residues. CDR3 in amino acids: CARRKRSWNGLGYTF. As DNA, the CDR3 is TGTGCCAGAAGGAAACGAAGTTGGAACGGGCTAGGCTACACCTTC.

In its sample, this clone was seen a few times. The rearrangement joins TRBV4-2 to TRBJ2-1; D is undetermined. Germline loops: CDR1 LGHNA, CDR2 YNFKEQ. The V and J ends lost 2 bases and 12 bases respectively, with 8 bases between them. This CDR3 region has 11 residues. The CDR3 protein is CASSQIRWQFF. The DNA for the CDR3 is TGTGCCAGCAGCCAAATAAGATGGCAGTTCTTC.

V is TRBV7-9 and J is TRBJ2-2; TRBD1 is a possible D gene (5 bases). The CDR3 is 14 residues long. The germline V gene encodes CDR1 SEHNR and CDR2 FQNEAQ (reference sequence). Trimming pared 5 bases from V and 3 bases from J, leaving 10 bases between. CDR3 DNA: TGTGCCAGCAGCGCACAGGAATACACCGGGGAGCTGTTTTTT. This codes for CASSAQEYTGELFF.

V is TRBV2 and J is TRBJ2-5; possibly TRBD1 for D (5 bases). The CDR3 consists of 15 residues. V shed 6 bases and J shed 0 bases, with 14 bases lying between them. From germline, CDR1 is SNHLY and CDR2 FYNNEI. The CDR3 region has the DNA TGTGCCAGCAGGGCGGCACAGGCTGACCAAGAGACCCAGTACTTC. Translated, it gives CASRAAQADQETQYF.

This sequence joins TRBV18 and TRBJ2-6; D may be TRBD1 or TRBD2 (5 bases each). V was shortened by 7 bases and J by 2 bases, with 9 bases between the two germline ends. The CDR3 has 14 residues. Germline CDR1 is KGHSH and CDR2 is LQKENI. CDR3 sequence: CASFQGAGANVLTF. CDR3 coding DNA: TGTGCCAGCTTTCAGGGAGCTGGGGCCAACGTCCTGACTTTC.

The V and J genes are TRBV18 and TRBJ2-7, with 8 bases aligning to TRBD1. J lost 7 bases, V lost 6 bases, and 8 bases had no gene match. The germline gives CDR1 KGHSH, CDR2 LQKENI. The CDR3 contains 13 residues. The CDR3 nucleotides are TGTGCCAGCTCGACGGACAGGGTAGGGGAGCAGTACTTC. Translating gives CASSTDRVGEQYF.

V and J are TRBV5-6 and TRBJ1-2; D may be TRBD1 (5 bases). Germline V lookup: CDR1 SGHDT, CDR2 YYEEEE. This CDR3 comprises 17 residues. Trimming took off 1 base at V and 1 base at J, with 17 bases between the two ends. The CDR3 spells CASSLFGRERGNYGYTF. The CDR3 bases are TGTGCCAGCAGCTTGTTTGGCAGGGAAAGAGGTAACTATGGCTACACCTTC.

CDR3 loop: CAWSGTSGNYNEQFF. The CDR3 coding sequence is TGTGCCTGGAGTGGGACTAGCGGAAACTACAATGAGCAGTTCTTC. The V call is TRBV30, the J call TRBJ2-1; 10 bases are shared with TRBD2. The germline CDR1 and CDR2 sequences are GTSNPN and SVGIG (reference sequence). After removal of 1 base from V and 3 bases from J, the junction contained 3 bases not matched to a gene. The CDR3 runs 15 residues.

This chain uses TRBV2 with TRBJ2-3; D may be TRBD2 (5 bases). Trimming took off 6 bases at V and 0 bases at J, with 10 bases between the two ends. Looked up from germline, CDR1 is SNHLY and CDR2 is FYNNEI. The CDR3 totals 14 residues. CDR3: CASRRGQSTDTQYF. The CDR3 DNA follows: TGTGCCAGCAGACGCGGGCAGAGCACAGATACGCAGTATTTT.

This clone turned up a few times. This chain joins TRBV4-1 and TRBJ1-3, with D unclear. The V gene lost 0 bases and the J gene lost 0 bases, with 12 bases spanning the gap. The CDR3 contains 17 residues. Germline CDR1 reads MGHRA; CDR2 reads YSYEKL. CDR3 DNA sequence: TGCGCCAGCAGCCAAGATCCTCCTAACCGCTCTGGAAACACCATATATTTT. As protein: CASSQDPPNRSGNTIYF.

This chain connects TRBV27 to TRBJ2-7, with TRBD2 identical over 10 bases. The CDR3 contains 15 residues. The J segment lost 3 bases and the V segment lost 9 bases, leaving 11 bases of the junction unmatched. Germline CDR1 is MNHEY and CDR2 is SMNVEV (reference sequence). In DNA form, the CDR3 reads TGTGCCAGTAAAACCGGGACTAGCGTACTCTACGAGCAGTACTTC. Protein: CASKTGTSVLYEQYF.